This passage covers 19 T cell receptor beta chains from one sample sequenced in a study of blood T cells in healthy people across ages. A second about 6 to 11 cycle PCR used barcoded and J-beta primers. TCRdb ran MiXCR on the 5' RACE reads and lists one entry per CDR3 protein. The table lists about 730,000 distinct CDR3 sequences, roughly 41% of them singletons. The sequenced material came from blood. These receptors were taken from a woman aged 55-69 years in good health.

This clonotype was counted at least ten times. The chain has TRBV20-1 and TRBJ2-7; D gene uncertain. The CDR3 has 10 amino acids. Per the germline V gene, CDR1 is DFQATT and CDR2 is SNEGSKA (reference sequence). V was cut by 5 bases and J by 6 bases, with 8 bases left in between. The CDR3 protein is CSAESPEQYF. CDR3 sequence (DNA): TGCAGTGCTGAGTCCCCCGAGCAGTACTTC.

In DNA, the CDR3 is TGCAGTGCTAGAGATGTGGCAAATGAGCAGTACTTC. This gives the protein CSARDVANEQYF. The rearrangement links TRBV20-1 to TRBJ2-5, with D uncertain. V was shortened by 0 bases and J by 11 bases, with 13 bases between the two germline ends. CDR3 length: 12 amino acids. The germline V gene encodes CDR1 DFQATT and CDR2 SNEGSKA (reference sequence).

The rearrangement uses TRBV12-3 or TRBV12-4 and TRBJ1-6; 8 bases are shared with TRBD1. Germline trimming cut 2 bases from V and 9 bases from J; bases unmatched to any gene: 0. The CDR3 runs to 13 residues. CDR3 coding DNA: TGTGCCAGCAGTTTACAGGGGGCTTCACCCCTCCACTTT. Translation gives CASSLQGASPLHF.

This clonotype has just a few counts. The genes are TRBV9 and TRBJ1-4, with unresolved D. The CDR3 runs 14 residues. Germline CDR1 reads SGDLS; CDR2 reads YYNGEE. V lost 4 bases and J lost 3, with 10 bases in between. The CDR3 DNA reads TGTGCCAGCAGCCCCCGGGGTGCTAATGAAAAACTGTTTTTT. It specifies CASSPRGANEKLFF.

This clonotype was counted a few times. The gene calls are TRBV5-1 and TRBJ1-4; D gene ambiguous. The germline V gene has CDR1 SGHRS and CDR2 YFSETQ. This CDR3 contains 14 residues. Trimming cost V 4 bases and J 4 bases, with 11 bases left between them. The CDR3 loop reads CASSPDGLNEKLFF. CDR3 coding DNA: TGCGCCAGCAGCCCGGACGGACTTAATGAAAAACTGTTTTTT.

V gene TRBV5-4 combines with J gene TRBJ2-3; TRBD1 matches at 7 bases. CDR1 is SGHNT, CDR2 YYREEE, per germline (reference sequence). V trimming: 4 bases; J trimming: 6 bases; junction bases outside the gene matches: 14. CDR3 length: 16 amino acids. CDR3 sequence (DNA): TGTGCCAGCAGCGGGGGACAGTCAGGGAATTGGGATACGCAGTATTTT. Encoded protein: CASSGGQSGNWDTQYF.

This rearrangement joins TRBV7-9 to TRBJ2-5; 8 positions match TRBD2. The CDR3 is 14 amino acids. The V gene end was trimmed by 7 bases and the J gene end by 1 base; junction bases not matched to a gene: 5. From germline, CDR1 is SEHNR and CDR2 FQNEAQ (reference sequence). Here the CDR3 reads CASNPGGTQETQYF. The DNA for the CDR3 is TGTGCCAGCAACCCGGGGGGGACCCAAGAGACCCAGTACTTC. The complete variable domain, with remaining parts taken from reference TRBV7-9 and TRBJ2-5, reads DTGVSQNPRHKITKRGQNVTFRCDPISEHNRLYWYRQTLGQGPEFLTYFQNEAQLEKSRLLSDRFSAERPKGSFSTLEIQRTEQGDSAMYLCASNPGGTQETQYFGPGTRLLVL.

The V call is TRBV7-2, the J call TRBJ1-2, with a possible D match to TRBD1 (6 bases). The V end was cut by 8 bases, the J end by 4 bases, with 20 bases between. CDR3 length: 15 residues. The germline gives CDR1 SGHTA, CDR2 FQGNSA. The CDR3 DNA reads as TGTGCCAGCTCCTTCTTCAGGGGCCTTGGCTATGGCTACACCTTC. It encodes CASSFFRGLGYGYTF.

This clonotype showed up just once. A much larger clone is a single base away; this may be a read error. V gene TRBV29-1 combines with J gene TRBJ1-2, with unresolved D. This CDR3 is 14 amino acids long. Germline CDR1 and CDR2: SQVTM and ANQGSEA. V lost 5 bases and J lost 1, with 14 bases in between. CDR3 region: CSVQWARLNYGYTF. DNA for the CDR3: TGCAGCGTTCAATGGGCGCGGCTTAACTATGGCTACACCTTC.

This rearrangement joins TRBV9 to TRBJ2-7; weak D call: TRBD1 (5 bases). V shed 4 bases and J shed 7 bases, with 15 bases lying between them. This CDR3 is 13 amino acids long. Per the germline V gene, CDR1 is SGDLS and CDR2 is YYNGEE. Here the CDR3 DNA reads TGTGCCAGCAGCCCCCGACAGCTAGGTGAGCAGTACTTC. Its translation is CASSPRQLGEQYF.

The rearrangement joins TRBV19 to TRBJ2-1; TRBD2 matches at 11 bases. Looked up from germline, CDR1 is LNHDA and CDR2 is SQIVND (reference sequence). This CDR3 has 16 residues. The V segment lost 4 bases and the J segment 10 bases; nucleotides outside the gene matches: 12. The CDR3 DNA is TGTGCCAGTAGTACCTCCGGGACTAGCGGTGCATCGGAGCAGTTCTTC. Translation: CASSTSGTSGASEQFF.

The chain recombines TRBV7-9 with TRBJ1-6; no clear D. The V end lost 4 bases, the J end lost 8 bases, and 6 bases lay between the germline ends. Germline lookup yields CDR1 SEHNR and CDR2 FQNEAQ (reference sequence). This CDR3 region has 12 residues. CDR3 DNA: TGTGCCAGCAGCTCCGGGGATTCACCCCTCCACTTT. Protein product: CASSSGDSPLHF.

This clonotype was found once. The chain couples TRBV20-1 to TRBJ1-1; D call uncertain. V was trimmed by 1 base and J by 2 bases, leaving 11 bases between them. The CDR3 totals 14 residues. The germline CDR1 and CDR2 sequences are DFQATT and SNEGSKA (reference sequence). The DNA for the CDR3 is TGCAGTGCTAGAGCGGTCGGGGTCAACACTGAAGCTTTCTTT. This translates into CSARAVGVNTEAFF.

In its sample, this clonotype was seen a few times. The V call is TRBV6-5, the J call TRBJ2-5; possibly TRBD1 or TRBD2 for D (5 bases each). The CDR3 contains 13 residues. The V gene's germline CDR1 is MNHEY and CDR2 SVGAGI. Trimming took 6 bases from V and 5 from J, leaving 13 bases between them. The CDR3 loop reads CASRQGGGETQYF. CDR3 bases: TGTGCCAGCAGGCAGGGTGGCGGGGAGACCCAGTACTTC.

This clonotype showed up just once. This rearrangement joins TRBV20-1 to TRBJ2-7, with 8 bases identical to TRBD2. The length of the CDR3 is 13 residues. J gave up 4 bases and V 6 bases, and 8 bases lay outside the gene matches. Per the germline V gene, CDR1 is DFQATT and CDR2 is SNEGSKA (reference sequence). The CDR3 spells CSAISGLVYEQYF. DNA of the CDR3: TGCAGTGCGATCTCGGGACTAGTATACGAGCAGTACTTC.

The genes are TRBV9 and TRBJ2-1; 8 bases map to TRBD2. Germline assignment: CDR1 SGDLS and CDR2 YYNGEE. This CDR3 is 15 amino acids long. V lost 2 bases to trimming and J lost 11 bases; unmatched junction nucleotides: 12. CDR3 nucleotides: TGTGCCAGCAGCGTCGGGGTAGCGGGGACGCGGAAGCAGTTCTTC. Its protein product is CASSVGVAGTRKQFF.

The sample holds a few counts of this clonotype. The chain is built from TRBV14 and TRBJ1-2; D is uncertain. Per germline, CDR1 SGHDN and CDR2 FVKESK. V was clipped by 4 bases and J by 4 bases, with 13 bases between them. CDR3 size: 14 residues. CDR3 in amino acids: CASSPAETSYGYTF. CDR3 in DNA: TGTGCCAGCAGCCCGGCAGAAACCTCCTATGGCTACACCTTC.

This clonotype was recorded only once. J is TRBJ2-1 and V is TRBV29-1; 11 bases agree with TRBD2. Trimming removed 6 bases from V and 7 bases from J; junction bases left unmatched: 11. Germline loops: CDR1 SQVTM, CDR2 ANQGSEA. This CDR3 is built from 15 residues. This CDR3 reads CSVPRLAGGRNEQFF. The CDR3 DNA is TGCAGCGTACCGAGGTTAGCGGGAGGGCGAAATGAGCAGTTCTTC.

This chain links TRBV6-1 with TRBJ2-5; 8 nucleotides align to TRBD1. The V gene's germline CDR1 is MNHNS and CDR2 SASEGT. The length of the CDR3 is 14 residues. The J segment lost 0 bases and the V segment lost 6 bases, leaving 3 bases of the junction unmatched. This CDR3 is CASRRQGYQETQYF. CDR3 bases: TGTGCCAGCAGGCGACAGGGGTACCAAGAGACCCAGTACTTC.